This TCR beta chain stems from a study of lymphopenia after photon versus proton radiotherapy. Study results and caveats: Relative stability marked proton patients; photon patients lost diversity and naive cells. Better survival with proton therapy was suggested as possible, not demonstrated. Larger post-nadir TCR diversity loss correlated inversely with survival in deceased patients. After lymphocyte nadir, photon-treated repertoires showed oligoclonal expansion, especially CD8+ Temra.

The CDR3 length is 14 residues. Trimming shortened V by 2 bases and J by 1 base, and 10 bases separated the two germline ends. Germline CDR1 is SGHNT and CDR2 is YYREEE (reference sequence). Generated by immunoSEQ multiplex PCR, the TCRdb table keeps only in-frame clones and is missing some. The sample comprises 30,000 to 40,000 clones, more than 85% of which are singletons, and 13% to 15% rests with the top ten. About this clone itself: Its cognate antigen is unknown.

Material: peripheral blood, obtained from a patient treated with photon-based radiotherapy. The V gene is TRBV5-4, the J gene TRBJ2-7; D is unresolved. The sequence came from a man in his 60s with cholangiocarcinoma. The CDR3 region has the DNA TGTGCCAGCAGCTTCCATCTGGGATCCTACGAGCAGTACTTC. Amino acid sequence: CASSFHLGSYEQYF.